This T cell receptor beta chain was identified in a study of blood T cells in healthy people across ages. Whole-study results and caveats: Unknown donor CMV status possibly confounded expanded clonotype changes. Age brought a roughly linear fall in TCR beta diversity measured per million T cells. Naive CD4+ cell counts and diversity both ran higher in long-lived than in aged donors.

Germline lookup yields CDR1 MNHEY and CDR2 SMNVEV (reference sequence). This CDR3 is built from 16 residues. V was pared by 6 bases and J by 3 bases, with 21 bases between. The use of a sample-barcoded 5' primer and a J-beta primer mix characterized a second PCR of roughly 6 to 11 cycles. All cDNA molecules were each tagged by a template-switch adaptor with 12 random nucleotides. TCRdb re-derived calls from the 5' RACE reads in MiXCR, one entry per CDR3 protein. Of about 580,000 distinct CDR3 sequences in the sample, about 45% were seen once. In the case of this clonotype: As yet, its antigen is unknown.

J is TRBJ2-7 and V is TRBV27; weak D call: TRBD1 (5 bases). This TCR was sampled from a man older than 75 in good health. Sequencing was done on a sample of blood. CDR3 amino acids: CASRQIAADRNYEQYF. CDR3 nucleotides: TGTGCCAGCAGGCAAATCGCTGCAGACAGAAACTACGAGCAGTACTTC.